Listed here is a single TCR beta chain. The antigen is not known. This record belongs to a study of multiple sclerosis patients with progressive multifocal leukoencephalopathy. Notes on the study in general: PML-onset expanded TRB clones were detectable before and during natalizumab therapy.

Specified time point: before natalizumab initiation. The T0 samples predate the first natalizumab infusion. This CDR3 comprises 11 residues. CDR1 and CDR2 (germline): GTSNPN, SVGIG (reference sequence). Trimming took 3 bases from V and 8 from J, leaving 7 bases between them. Spiked into each PCR were synthetic inline TR CDR3 controls of all V-J pairings. Sequencing used immunoSEQ multiplex PCR; TCRdb keeps in-frame clones, though not all of them. The data hold more than 30,000 clones, with over 90% observed a single time. The chain couples TRBV30 to TRBJ2-2; D remains unclear. This sequence originates from a man in his thirties or forties with multiple sclerosis. Sequencing was done on a sample of PBMCs. CDR3: CAWSLTGELFF. CDR3 nucleotide sequence: TGTGCCTGGAGCCTCACAGGGGAGCTGTTTTTT.